The TCR beta chain under discussion was sequenced for a study of T cell responses to AZD1222 COVID-19 vaccine. Study results and limitations: Clonal diversity was possibly underestimated; the donors were predominantly white British and more often female. Baseline seropositivity characterized only a handful of AZD1222 recipients. Spike-specific TCRs gained breadth and depth after people received two AZD1222 doses.

Points on this clone: What it binds is not known.

The CDR3 length is 14 residues. Germline V gene sequence: CDR1 MNHEY, CDR2 SVGEGT. V dropped 2 bases and J dropped 5 bases, with 11 bases sitting between them. Libraries were prepared by immunoSEQ multiplex PCR; TCRdb keeps only in-frame clonotypes and omits some of them. The table records approximately 85,000 clones, 86% of them present only once. Sequences were derived from peripheral blood, sampled on day 0 of AZD1222 vaccination. The chain links TRBV6-2 or TRBV6-3 to TRBJ2-3; no reliable D call. The sequence derives from an adult in good health. In DNA form, the CDR3 reads TGTGCCAGCAGTTACGGGGAATGGGGAGATACGCAGTATTTT. It codes for CASSYGEWGDTQYF.